These 26 T cell receptor beta chains originate from one sample sequenced in a study of T cell repertoires in cytomegalovirus infection (dated by TCRdb to about 2019). Sequencer: Illumina HiSeq 1500. TCRdb handled the public reads itself, with Q25 trimming in fastp and clone calling in MiXCR, and kept productive beta chains. Rows with one shared CDR3 protein collapse into an entry with the most common genes and DNA. The sample has around 770,000 distinct CDR3 sequences on record, 29% of them singletons. Of the sample, around 14% is held by the ten largest clones. In light of the paper, this sample's treatment or condition label describes: in vitro stimulation with specific CMV peptide epitopes to enrich CMV-specific T cells. These receptors have no known antigen. The sample in question was cultured CD8+ T cells from PBMCs, obtained from culture after CMV antigen stimulation. These receptors all come from a human donor in good health (CMV status not recorded). Some clones in this sample may be carry-over from other donors' samples.

The chain recombines TRBV15 with TRBJ1-1; weak D call: TRBD1 (5 bases). Trimming stripped 1 base from V and 7 bases from J, with 13 bases between. CDR3 size: 14 residues. CDR1 and CDR2 from the germline V gene are LNHNV and YYDKDF (reference sequence). DNA for the CDR3: TGTGCCACCAGCAGAGGGGGGGAGAGGGATGAAGCTTTCTTT. This codes for CATSRGGERDEAFF. Supplemented by reference TRBV15 and TRBJ1-1, the full variable domain reads DAMVIQNPRYQVTQFGKPVTLSCSQTLNHNVMYWYQQKSSQAPKLLFHYYDKDFNNEADTPDNFQSRRPNTSFCFLDIRSPGLGDTAMYLCATSRGGERDEAFFGQGTRLTVV.

The V gene is TRBV6-5, the J gene TRBJ2-1; TRBD2 is a possible D gene (5 bases). CDR1 MNHEY and CDR2 SVGAGI come from the germline V gene. The CDR3 runs to 15 residues. The ends were cut back, 6 bases at V and 2 bases at J, with 14 bases in the middle. This chain's CDR3 is CASRSWTETYNEQFF. In DNA, the CDR3 is TGTGCCAGCAGGTCCTGGACTGAGACCTACAATGAGCAGTTCTTC.

This clonotype was counted a single time. J is TRBJ2-1 and V is TRBV6-1; D is possibly TRBD2 (5 bases). Germline-derived CDR1 and CDR2 are MNHNS and SASEGT. Trimming cost V 7 bases and J 13 bases, with 14 bases left between them. The CDR3 loop spans 11 amino acids. The CDR3 nucleotides are TGTGCCAGCACCGAGGGATCCTCCCAGTTCTTC. Translated: CASTEGSSQFF.

This clonotype was counted many times. The gene calls are TRBV7-9 and TRBJ1-1; D might be TRBD1 (5 bases). Deletions cut 5 bases from V and 8 bases from J, with 12 bases between. The CDR3 totals 12 residues. The germline CDR1 and CDR2 sequences are SEHNR and FQNEAQ (reference sequence). CDR3 protein: CASSAAGGEAFF. The DNA for the CDR3 is TGTGCCAGCAGCGCTGCGGGGGGAGAAGCTTTCTTT.

The chain combines TRBV20-1 with TRBJ2-7; possible D gene TRBD1, 5 bases. CDR3 length: 14 residues. The V end lost 1 base, the J end lost 2 bases, and 12 bases lay between the germline ends. Germline CDR1 and CDR2: DFQATT and SNEGSKA (reference sequence). CDR3 coding DNA: TGCAGTGCTAGAGCTGGCAGGGTCCCCTACGAGCAGTACTTC. Translation gives CSARAGRVPYEQYF.

The chain combines TRBV27 with TRBJ2-7; 7 bases map to TRBD1. J was trimmed by 2 bases and V by 5 bases; bases with no gene match: 15. Germline CDR1 is MNHEY and CDR2 is SMNVEV (reference sequence). The CDR3 consists of 17 residues. CDR3: CASSPSVGDSLPYEQYV. CDR3 coding DNA: TGTGCCAGCAGTCCCTCCGTTGGGGACAGTTTACCCTACGAGCAGTACGTC.

The chain carries TRBV12-3 or TRBV12-4 and TRBJ1-5, with a tentative D call TRBD1 (5 bases). This CDR3 spans 16 amino acids. The ends were cut back, 2 bases at V and 6 bases at J, with 17 bases in the middle. The CDR3 nucleotides are TGTGCCAGCAGTTTACCTAATCGGGACGCCGGTCAGCCCCAGCATTTT. It is translated as CASSLPNRDAGQPQHF.

This clonotype was seen at least ten times. The rearrangement uses TRBV7-2 and TRBJ1-1; 7 positions match TRBD1. CDR1 and CDR2 (germline): SGHTA, FQGNSA. V was clipped by 4 bases and J by 11 bases; unmatched bases: 10. The CDR3 covers 13 residues. DNA for the CDR3: TGTGCCAGCAGCTCGCTCGGGACAGTCAAGGCTTTCTTT. Translation: CASSSLGTVKAFF.

The CDR3 region is CASSDSGTDFNQPQHF. In nucleotides, the CDR3 is TGTGCCAGCAGTGACTCCGGGACTGACTTCAATCAGCCCCAGCATTTT. V and J are TRBV2 and TRBJ1-5, with D perhaps TRBD1 (5 bases). Germline CDR1 and CDR2: SNHLY and FYNNEI. Deletions cut 3 bases from V and 3 bases from J, with 15 bases between. This CDR3 has 16 residues.

The chain joins TRBV27 to TRBJ2-7; 8 nucleotides align to TRBD1. The V segment lost 2 bases and the J segment 5 bases; nucleotides outside the gene matches: 11. The CDR3 is 16 amino acids. Germline V lookup: CDR1 MNHEY, CDR2 SMNVEV (reference sequence). In nucleotides, the CDR3 is TGTGCCAGCAGTTTACTGAGGGCAGGGGGCTTCGACGAGCAGTACTTC. Its protein product is CASSLLRAGGFDEQYF.

There are a few counts of this clonotype. The CDR3 DNA is TGTGCCAGCAGTATTCAGGCCTCAGGGGATCCGTTCTTC. Translation gives CASSIQASGDPFF. The chain links TRBV7-4 to TRBJ2-1; D possibly corresponds to TRBD1 (6 bases). Germline values: CDR1 SGHVT, CDR2 SQSDAQ. Deletions cut 6 bases from V and 15 bases from J, with 21 bases between. The CDR3 spans 13 residues.

Ten or more counts support this clonotype. The chain joins TRBV7-2 to TRBJ2-7; 12 bases map to TRBD2. CDR1 is SGHTA, CDR2 FQGNSA, per germline. The CDR3 sequence is 14 residues long. V shed 5 bases and J 2 bases; nucleotides not matched to a gene: 1. CDR3 amino acids: CASSRTSGAYEQYV. DNA of the CDR3: TGTGCCAGCAGCCGGACTAGCGGGGCCTACGAGCAGTACGTC.

The DNA for the CDR3 is TGTGCCAGTAGTATAGGAGGTCTAGAAGCTTTCTTT. Translating gives CASSIGGLEAFF. The chain carries TRBV19 and TRBJ1-1; D not certain. This CDR3 comprises 12 residues. Trimming removed 1 base at V and 8 bases at J, with 8 bases between. The V gene's germline CDR1 is LNHDA and CDR2 SQIVND (reference sequence).

There are a few counts of this clonotype. The chain combines TRBV7-9 with TRBJ2-1; weak D call: TRBD2 (5 bases). The CDR3 contains 13 residues. In germline, CDR1 is SEHNR, CDR2 FQNEAQ (reference sequence). Deletions cut 5 bases from V and 7 bases from J, with 12 bases between. CDR3 DNA: TGTGCCAGCAGCCAATCTAGCTTAAATGAGCAGTTCTTC. The encoded protein is CASSQSSLNEQFF. Full variable domain (outside the CDR3, taken from reference TRBV7-9 and TRBJ2-1): DTGVSQNPRHKITKRGQNVTFRCDPISEHNRLYWYRQTLGQGPEFLTYFQNEAQLEKSRLLSDRFSAERPKGSFSTLEIQRTEQGDSAMYLCASSQSSLNEQFFGPGTRLTVL.

This clonotype was detected many times. The CDR3 here is CASSPHPIYGYTF. The DNA of the CDR3 is TGTGCCAGCAGCCCACACCCAATCTATGGCTACACCTTC. The V call is TRBV7-9, the J call TRBJ1-2; D is undetermined. Trimming stripped 5 bases from V and 4 bases from J, with 11 bases between. The CDR3 runs to 13 residues. The germline gives CDR1 SEHNR, CDR2 FQNEAQ (reference sequence). The full variable domain, with the rest looked up from reference TRBV7-9 and TRBJ1-2, is DTGVSQNPRHKITKRGQNVTFRCDPISEHNRLYWYRQTLGQGPEFLTYFQNEAQLEKSRLLSDRFSAERPKGSFSTLEIQRTEQGDSAMYLCASSPHPIYGYTFGSGTRLTVV.

This clonotype showed up just a few times. The chain links TRBV24-1 to TRBJ2-3; 11 bases are shared with TRBD1. With V trimmed by 9 bases and J by 3 bases, 4 bases remained unmatched. Germline assignment: CDR1 KGHDR and CDR2 SFDVKD. CDR3 size: 14 residues. In DNA form, the CDR3 reads TGTGCCACCGGACAGGGGGCTGTTACAGATACGCAGTATTTT. Protein product: CATGQGAVTDTQYF.

This clonotype appeared many times. The chain has TRBV7-2 and TRBJ1-1; D gene ambiguous. Looked up from germline, CDR1 is SGHTA and CDR2 is FQGNSA. The CDR3 extends over 12 amino acids. The V and J ends lost 1 base and 6 bases respectively, with 6 bases between them. CDR3 amino acids: CASSLVTSEAFF. CDR3 nucleotide sequence: TGTGCCAGCAGCTTAGTGACTTCTGAAGCTTTCTTT. Looking up the rest from reference TRBV7-2 and TRBJ1-1 gives the full variable domain: GAGVSQSPSNKVTEKGKDVELRCDPISGHTALYWYRQSLGQGLEFLIYFQGNSAPDKSGLPSDRFSAERTGGSVSTLTIQRTQQEDSAVYLCASSLVTSEAFFGQGTRLTVV.

Comment on this clonotype: No conserved phenylalanine or tryptophan ends this CDR3, so it is likely a read error. The DNA is omitted, as the CDR3 cannot be located on it reliably, and the CDR3 follows TCRdb's listing. This chain connects TRBV6-1 to TRBJ2-7; the table names TRBD1, a call not compared with the DNA. The CDR3 contains 13 residues when both ends are counted. From germline, CDR1 is MNHNS and CDR2 SASEGT. The chain's CDR3 is CASSVIPGQETVD.

In the case of this clonotype: At one boundary the junction diverges from the germline segment, which might be a read error. This sequence joins TRBV5-4 and TRBJ1-1; the D is unclear. The germline V gene has CDR1 SGHNT and CDR2 YYREEE (reference sequence). This CDR3 contains 15 residues. In nucleotides, the CDR3 is TGTACCAGCAGCTTGAACGTCAGAATGAACACTGAAGCTTTCTTT. It codes for CTSSLNVRMNTEAFF. Filled out from reference TRBV5-4 and TRBJ1-1, the complete variable domain reads ETGVTQSPTHLIKTRGQQVTLRCSSQSGHNTVSWYQQALGQGPQFIFQYYREEENGRGNFPPRFSGLQFPNYSSELNVNALELDDSALYLCTSSLNVRMNTEAFFGQGTRLTVV.

This rearrangement joins TRBV6-6 to TRBJ2-7, with D unclear. V lost 7 bases, J lost 0 bases, and 16 bases lay in between. CDR3 length: 15 amino acids. Germline V CDR1 and CDR2: MNHNY, SVGAGI (reference sequence). The CDR3 DNA reads as TGTGCCAGCACCGAAGGCAGGTCTTCCTCCTACGAGCAGTACTTC. As protein: CASTEGRSSSYEQYF.

This clonotype has just a few counts. The J gene is TRBJ1-2, the V gene TRBV2; D possibly corresponds to TRBD1 (6 bases). V was clipped by 10 bases and J by 3 bases, with 15 bases between them. From germline, CDR1 is SNHLY and CDR2 FYNNEI. This CDR3 is built from 13 residues. CDR3 loop: CATLRGTDYGYTF. The CDR3 bases are TGTGCCACCCTGAGGGGGACGGACTATGGCTACACCTTC.

This chain uses TRBV10-3 with TRBJ2-7; 9 positions match TRBD1. V shed 7 bases and J 0 bases; nucleotides not matched to a gene: 7. The length of the CDR3 is 15 residues. Germline assignment: CDR1 ENHRY and CDR2 SYGVKD. This CDR3 is CAITRDRANSYEQYF. The CDR3 region has the DNA TGTGCCATCACCCGGGACAGGGCCAACTCCTACGAGCAGTACTTC.

This clonotype was seen repeatedly, ten times or more. This chain links TRBV7-2 with TRBJ1-3, with a possible D match to TRBD1 (5 bases). The CDR3 length is 16 residues. V was shortened by 7 bases and J by 6 bases, with 22 bases between the two germline ends. CDR1 and CDR2 (germline): SGHTA, FQGNSA. The DNA of the CDR3 is TGTGCCAGCATCACAACGGGACCGCACACGGAAAACACCATATATTTT. Its translation: CASITTGPHTENTIYF.

V is TRBV6-6 and J is TRBJ2-5; 8 nucleotides match TRBD2. Germline V gene data show CDR1 as MNHNY and CDR2 as SVGAGI (reference sequence). Trimming at V came to 2 bases and at J to 5 bases, leaving 13 bases not matched to a gene. This CDR3 is 17 amino acids long. The CDR3 reads CASSYPERGHLEETQYF. The DNA for the CDR3 is TGTGCCAGCAGTTACCCCGAGCGGGGGCATCTGGAGGAGACCCAGTACTTC.

The chain is built from TRBV9 and TRBJ1-2, with a tentative D call TRBD1 (5 bases). The germline V and J ends were trimmed by 4 bases and 4 bases, with 17 bases remaining between them. The CDR3 contains 15 residues. Looked up from germline, CDR1 is SGDLS and CDR2 is YYNGEE. The CDR3 sequence: CASSPSDSPGYGYTF. The CDR3 region has the DNA TGTGCCAGCAGCCCGAGCGACAGCCCTGGCTATGGCTACACCTTC. Full variable domain (missing parts from reference TRBV9 and TRBJ1-2): DSGVTQTPKHLITATGQRVTLRCSPRSGDLSVYWYQQSLDQGLQFLIQYYNGEERAKGNILERFSAQQFPDLHSELNLSSLELGDSALYFCASSPSDSPGYGYTFGSGTRLTVV.

This clonotype was seen at least ten times. V gene TRBV7-8 combines with J gene TRBJ2-3; 16 bases are shared with TRBD2. This CDR3 spans 20 amino acids. The germline CDR1 and CDR2 sequences are SGHVS and FQNEAQ. Trimming removed 5 bases from V and 1 base from J; junction bases left unmatched: 12. CDR3 loop: CASSPIGTSGGDHGTDTQYF. In DNA form, the CDR3 reads TGTGCCAGCAGCCCAATTGGGACTAGCGGGGGGGACCATGGCACAGATACGCAGTATTTT.